This T cell receptor beta chain was profiled in a study of blood T cells in healthy people across ages. This clonotype has more than one count but fewer than ten. A second about 6 to 12 cycle PCR used barcoded and J-beta primers. A single record per CDR3 protein comes from TCRdb applying MiXCR to the 5' RACE reads. The data hold some 1.4 million distinct CDR3 sequences, with 42% observed a single time. CDR1 and CDR2 (germline): MNHEY, SVGAGI. V was shortened by 5 bases and J by 7 bases, with 20 bases between the two germline ends. This CDR3 has 15 residues. The origin of this receptor is a woman aged 18-35 years in good health. Sequenced material: blood. This chain joins TRBV6-5 and TRBJ1-2, with D possibly matching TRBD1 (6 bases). The CDR3 nucleotides are TGTGCCAGCAGTAAAGAGTACAGGGCGGCGGCTGGCTACACCTTC. Translation gives CASSKEYRAAAGYTF.